This TCR beta chain was sequenced in a study of shared clonotypes between healthy human individuals. About the study: A couple of women and three men aged 18 to 49 served as donors.

The deep-level immunoSEQ assay was used. Across several immunoSEQ plates, the genomic DNA of each subset was split evenly. When replicate PCRs were run on unsorted PBMC, they used about 300 ng DNA, some 30,000 T cell genomes. Libraries were prepared by immunoSEQ multiplex PCR; TCRdb keeps only in-frame clonotypes and omits some of them. The repertoire holds 450,000 to 600,000 clones, with 79% as singletons. Germline V gene sequence: CDR1 SGHTA, CDR2 FQGNSA. This CDR3 is 13 amino acids long. V was pared by 1 base and J by 5 bases, with 6 bases between. Only one count was recorded for this clone. In the same sample, other DNA sequences code for this CDR3.

This receptor was taken from a woman in her 40s in good health. Some clones in this sample may be carry-over from other donors' samples. The genes are TRBV7-2 and TRBJ2-1; D unclear. The specimen was PBMCs. The CDR3 loop reads CASSLVRDNEQFF. The CDR3 DNA follows: TGTGCCAGCAGCTTAGTAAGGGACAATGAGCAGTTCTTC.